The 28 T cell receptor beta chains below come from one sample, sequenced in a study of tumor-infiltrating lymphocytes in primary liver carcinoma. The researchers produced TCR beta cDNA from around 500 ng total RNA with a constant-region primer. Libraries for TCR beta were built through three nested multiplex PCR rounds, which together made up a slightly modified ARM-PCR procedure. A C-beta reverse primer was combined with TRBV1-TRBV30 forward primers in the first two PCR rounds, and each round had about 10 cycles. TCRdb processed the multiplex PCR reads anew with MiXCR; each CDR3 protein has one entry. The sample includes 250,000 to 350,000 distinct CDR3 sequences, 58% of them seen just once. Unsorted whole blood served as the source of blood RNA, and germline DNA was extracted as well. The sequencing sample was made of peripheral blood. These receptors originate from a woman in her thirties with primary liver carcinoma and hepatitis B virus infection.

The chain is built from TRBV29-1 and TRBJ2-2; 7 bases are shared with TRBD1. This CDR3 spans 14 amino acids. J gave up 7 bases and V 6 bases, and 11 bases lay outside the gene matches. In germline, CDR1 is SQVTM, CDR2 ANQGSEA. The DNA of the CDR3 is TGCAGCGTCTATGGGACAGTGGGTCGCGGGGAGCTGTTTTTT. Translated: CSVYGTVGRGELFF.

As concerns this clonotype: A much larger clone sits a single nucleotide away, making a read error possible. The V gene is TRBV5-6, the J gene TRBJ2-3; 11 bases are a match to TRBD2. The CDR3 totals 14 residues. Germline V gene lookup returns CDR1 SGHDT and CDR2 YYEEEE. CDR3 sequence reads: CARSLLAGADTQYF. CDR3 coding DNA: TGTGCCAGAAGCTTACTAGCGGGAGCAGATACGCAGTATTTT.

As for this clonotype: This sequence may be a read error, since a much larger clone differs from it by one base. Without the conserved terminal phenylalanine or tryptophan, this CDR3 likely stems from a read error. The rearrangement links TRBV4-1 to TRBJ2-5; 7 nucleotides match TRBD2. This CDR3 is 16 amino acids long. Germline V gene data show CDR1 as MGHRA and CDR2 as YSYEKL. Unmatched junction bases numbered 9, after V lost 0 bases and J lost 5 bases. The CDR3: CASSQEIGLVAETQYY. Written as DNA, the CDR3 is TGCGCCAGCAGCCAAGAAATCGGACTAGTCGCCGAGACCCAGTACTAC.

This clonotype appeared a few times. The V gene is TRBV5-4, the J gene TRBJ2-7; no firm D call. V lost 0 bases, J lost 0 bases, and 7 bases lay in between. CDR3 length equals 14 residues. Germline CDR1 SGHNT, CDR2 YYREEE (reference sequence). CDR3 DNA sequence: TGTGCCAGCAGCTTGGACGGCGGCTCCTACGAGCAGTACTTC. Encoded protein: CASSLDGGSYEQYF.

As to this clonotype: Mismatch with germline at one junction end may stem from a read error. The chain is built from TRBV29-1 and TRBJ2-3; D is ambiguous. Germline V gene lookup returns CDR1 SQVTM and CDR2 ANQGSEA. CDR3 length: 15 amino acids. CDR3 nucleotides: TGCAGCGTTGGGCAGGACCGCTGGAGCACAAATACGCAGTATTTT. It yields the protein CSVGQDRWSTNTQYF.

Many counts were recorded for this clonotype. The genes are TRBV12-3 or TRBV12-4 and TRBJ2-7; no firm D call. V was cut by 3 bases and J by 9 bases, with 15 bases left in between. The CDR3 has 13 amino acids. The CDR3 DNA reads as TGTGCCAGCAGTTTCCCCGGGTTAGGCGGGCAGTACTTC. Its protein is CASSFPGLGGQYF.

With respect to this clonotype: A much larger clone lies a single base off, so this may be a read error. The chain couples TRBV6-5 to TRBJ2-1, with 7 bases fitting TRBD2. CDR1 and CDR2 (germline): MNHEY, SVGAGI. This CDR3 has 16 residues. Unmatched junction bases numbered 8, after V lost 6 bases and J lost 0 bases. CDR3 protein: CASRASGGSSYNEQFF. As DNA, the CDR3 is TGTGCCAGCAGAGCCTCGGGCGGGAGCTCCTACAATGAGCAGTTCTTC.

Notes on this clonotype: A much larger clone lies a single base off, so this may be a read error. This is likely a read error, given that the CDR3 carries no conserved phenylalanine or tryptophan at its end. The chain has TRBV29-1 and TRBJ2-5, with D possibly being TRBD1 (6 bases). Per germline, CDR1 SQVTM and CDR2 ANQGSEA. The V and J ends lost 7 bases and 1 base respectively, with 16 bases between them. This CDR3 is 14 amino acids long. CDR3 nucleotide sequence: TGCAGCGCCGCCAGGGGATCTGCCCAAGAGACCCAGTACTTG. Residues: CSAARGSAQETQYL.

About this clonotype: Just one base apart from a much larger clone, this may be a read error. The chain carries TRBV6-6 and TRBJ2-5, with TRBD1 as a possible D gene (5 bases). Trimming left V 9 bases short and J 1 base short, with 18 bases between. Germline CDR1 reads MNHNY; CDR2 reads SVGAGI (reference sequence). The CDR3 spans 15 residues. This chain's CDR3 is CARSPWGSPQETQYF. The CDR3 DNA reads TGTGCCAGAAGCCCATGGGGCAGTCCCCAAGAGACCCAGTACTTC.

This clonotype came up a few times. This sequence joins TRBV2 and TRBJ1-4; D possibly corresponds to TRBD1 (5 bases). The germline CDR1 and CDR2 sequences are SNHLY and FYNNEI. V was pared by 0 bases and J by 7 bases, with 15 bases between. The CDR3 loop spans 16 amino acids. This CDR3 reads CASSEAGFWGIEKLFF. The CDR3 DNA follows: TGTGCCAGCAGTGAAGCGGGCTTCTGGGGCATTGAAAAACTGTTTTTT. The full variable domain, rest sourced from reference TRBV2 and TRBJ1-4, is EPEVTQTPSHQVTQMGQEVILRCVPISNHLYFYWYRQILGQKVEFLVSFYNNEISEKSEIFDDQFSVERPDGSNFTLKIRSTKLEDSAMYFCASSEAGFWGIEKLFFGSGTQLSVL.

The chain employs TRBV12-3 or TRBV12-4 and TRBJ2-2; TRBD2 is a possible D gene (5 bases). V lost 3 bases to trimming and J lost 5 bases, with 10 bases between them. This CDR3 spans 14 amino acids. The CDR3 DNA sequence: TGTGCCAGCAGTTTTGGTGGGAGTACCGGGGAGCTGTTTTTT. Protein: CASSFGGSTGELFF.

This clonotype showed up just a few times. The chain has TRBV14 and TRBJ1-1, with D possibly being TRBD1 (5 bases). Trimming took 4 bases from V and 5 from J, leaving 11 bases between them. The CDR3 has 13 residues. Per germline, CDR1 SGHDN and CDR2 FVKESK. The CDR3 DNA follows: TGTGCCAGCAGCCGGGGGGAAAGGACTGAAGCTTTCTTT. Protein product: CASSRGERTEAFF.

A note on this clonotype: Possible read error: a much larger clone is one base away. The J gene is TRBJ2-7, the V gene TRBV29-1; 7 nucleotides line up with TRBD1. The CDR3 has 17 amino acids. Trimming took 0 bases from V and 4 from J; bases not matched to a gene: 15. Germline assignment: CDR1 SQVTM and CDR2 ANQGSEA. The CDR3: CSVEDRTGTDPNYEQYF. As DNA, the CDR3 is TGCAGCGTTGAAGACCGGACCGGGACAGACCCTAATTACGAGCAGTACTTC.

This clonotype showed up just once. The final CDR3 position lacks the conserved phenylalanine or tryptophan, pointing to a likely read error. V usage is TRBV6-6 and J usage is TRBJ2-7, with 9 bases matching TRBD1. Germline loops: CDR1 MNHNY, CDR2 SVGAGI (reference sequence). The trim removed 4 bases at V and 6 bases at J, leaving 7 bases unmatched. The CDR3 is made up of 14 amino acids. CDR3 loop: CASSFRQGVSEQYL. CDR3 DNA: TGTGCCAGCAGTTTCCGACAGGGGGTTAGCGAGCAGTACCTC.

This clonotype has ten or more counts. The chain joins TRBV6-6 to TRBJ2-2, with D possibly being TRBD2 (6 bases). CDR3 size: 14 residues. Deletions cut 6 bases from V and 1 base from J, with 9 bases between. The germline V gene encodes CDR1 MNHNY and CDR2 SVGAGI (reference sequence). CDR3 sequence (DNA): TGTGCCAGCAGCCTCGGGGGGAACACCGGGGAGCTGTTTTTT. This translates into CASSLGGNTGELFF.

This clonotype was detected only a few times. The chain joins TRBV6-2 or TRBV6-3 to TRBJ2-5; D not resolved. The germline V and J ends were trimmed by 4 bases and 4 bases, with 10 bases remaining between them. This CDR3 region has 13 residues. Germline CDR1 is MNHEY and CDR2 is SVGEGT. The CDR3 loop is CASSFGSIETQYF. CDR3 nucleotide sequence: TGTGCCAGCAGTTTCGGCAGCATAGAGACCCAGTACTTC.

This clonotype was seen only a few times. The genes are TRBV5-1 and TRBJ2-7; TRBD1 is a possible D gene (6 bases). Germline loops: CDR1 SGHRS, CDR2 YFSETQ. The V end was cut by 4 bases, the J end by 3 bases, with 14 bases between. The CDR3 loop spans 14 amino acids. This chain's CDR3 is CASSIPGQLYEQYF. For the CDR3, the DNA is TGCGCCAGCAGCATTCCGGGACAACTCTACGAGCAGTACTTC.

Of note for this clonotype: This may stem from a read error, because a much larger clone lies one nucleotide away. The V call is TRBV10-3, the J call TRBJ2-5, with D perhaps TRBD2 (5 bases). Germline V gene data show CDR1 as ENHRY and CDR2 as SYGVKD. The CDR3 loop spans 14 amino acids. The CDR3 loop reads CATSGGGSRETQYF. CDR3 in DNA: TGTGCCACCAGTGGAGGCGGCAGTCGGGAGACCCAGTACTTC.

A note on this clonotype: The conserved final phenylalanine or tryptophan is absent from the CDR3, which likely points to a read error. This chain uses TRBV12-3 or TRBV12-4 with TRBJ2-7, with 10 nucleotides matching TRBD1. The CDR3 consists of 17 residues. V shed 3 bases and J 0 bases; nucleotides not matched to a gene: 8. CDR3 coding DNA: TGTGCCAGCAGTTTCCAGGACAGGGGGACCAACTCCTACGAGCAGTACTGC. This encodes CASSFQDRGTNSYEQYC.

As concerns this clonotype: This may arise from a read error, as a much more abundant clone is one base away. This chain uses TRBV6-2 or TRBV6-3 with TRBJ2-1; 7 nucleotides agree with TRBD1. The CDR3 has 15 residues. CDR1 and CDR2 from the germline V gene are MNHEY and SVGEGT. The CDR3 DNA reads TGTGCCAGCAGTTACTTCTTGACAGGGTCCAATGAGCGGTTCTTC. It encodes CASSYFLTGSNERFF.

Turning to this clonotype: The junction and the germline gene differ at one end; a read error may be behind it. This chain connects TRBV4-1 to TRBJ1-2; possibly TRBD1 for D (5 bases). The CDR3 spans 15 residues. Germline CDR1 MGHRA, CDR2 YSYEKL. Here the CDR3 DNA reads TGCGCCAGCAGCCAAGATAGAGGCCCGTTTAGGGGCTACACATTC. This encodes CASSQDRGPFRGYTF.

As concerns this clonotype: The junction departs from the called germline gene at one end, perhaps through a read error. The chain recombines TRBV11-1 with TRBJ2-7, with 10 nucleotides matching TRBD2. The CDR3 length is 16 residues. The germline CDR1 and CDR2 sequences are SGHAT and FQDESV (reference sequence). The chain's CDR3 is CVSSSTSGASSYEQYF. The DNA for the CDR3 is TGTGTCAGCAGCTCAACTAGCGGGGCTAGCTCCTATGAGCAGTACTTC.

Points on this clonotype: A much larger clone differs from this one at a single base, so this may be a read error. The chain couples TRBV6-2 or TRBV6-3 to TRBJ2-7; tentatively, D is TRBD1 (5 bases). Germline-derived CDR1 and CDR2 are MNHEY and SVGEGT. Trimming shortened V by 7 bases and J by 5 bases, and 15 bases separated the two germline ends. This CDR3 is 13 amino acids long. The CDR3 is CASMGQGRDEQYF. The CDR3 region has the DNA TGTGCCAGCATGGGCCAGGGTCGAGACGAGCAGTACTTC.

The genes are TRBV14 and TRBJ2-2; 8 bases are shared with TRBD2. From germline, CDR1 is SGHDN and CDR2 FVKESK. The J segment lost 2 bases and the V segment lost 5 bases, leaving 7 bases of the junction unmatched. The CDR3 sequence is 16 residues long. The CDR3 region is CASSVLAGVNTGELFF. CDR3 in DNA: TGTGCCAGCAGCGTTCTAGCGGGCGTAAACACCGGGGAGCTGTTTTTT.

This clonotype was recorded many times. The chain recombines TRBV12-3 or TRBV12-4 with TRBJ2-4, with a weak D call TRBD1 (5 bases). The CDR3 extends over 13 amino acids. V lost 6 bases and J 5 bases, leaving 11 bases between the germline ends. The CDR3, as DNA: TGTGCCAGCAGGGACAATCGGGAAAACATTCAGTACTTC. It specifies CASRDNRENIQYF.

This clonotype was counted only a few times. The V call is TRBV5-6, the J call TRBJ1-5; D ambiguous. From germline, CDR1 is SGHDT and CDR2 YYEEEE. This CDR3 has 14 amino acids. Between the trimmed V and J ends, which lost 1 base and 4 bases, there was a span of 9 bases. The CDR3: CASSLLLSNQPQHF. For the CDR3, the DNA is TGTGCCAGCAGCTTGCTGCTCTCTAATCAGCCCCAGCATTTT.

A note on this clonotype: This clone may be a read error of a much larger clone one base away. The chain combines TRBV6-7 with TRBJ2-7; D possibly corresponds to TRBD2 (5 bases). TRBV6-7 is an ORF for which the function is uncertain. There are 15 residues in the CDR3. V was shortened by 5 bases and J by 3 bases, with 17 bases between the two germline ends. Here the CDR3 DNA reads TGTGCCAGCAGTGGAGCCGGCACTAGAAGCTACGAGCAGTACTTC. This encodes CASSGAGTRSYEQYF.

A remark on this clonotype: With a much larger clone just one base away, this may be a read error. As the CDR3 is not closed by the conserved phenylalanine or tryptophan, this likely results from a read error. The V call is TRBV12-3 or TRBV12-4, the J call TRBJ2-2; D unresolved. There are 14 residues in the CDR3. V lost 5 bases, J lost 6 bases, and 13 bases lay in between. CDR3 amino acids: CASSPDVVAGELFL. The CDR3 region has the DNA TGTGCCAGCAGTCCAGACGTGGTCGCCGGGGAGCTGTTTCTT.